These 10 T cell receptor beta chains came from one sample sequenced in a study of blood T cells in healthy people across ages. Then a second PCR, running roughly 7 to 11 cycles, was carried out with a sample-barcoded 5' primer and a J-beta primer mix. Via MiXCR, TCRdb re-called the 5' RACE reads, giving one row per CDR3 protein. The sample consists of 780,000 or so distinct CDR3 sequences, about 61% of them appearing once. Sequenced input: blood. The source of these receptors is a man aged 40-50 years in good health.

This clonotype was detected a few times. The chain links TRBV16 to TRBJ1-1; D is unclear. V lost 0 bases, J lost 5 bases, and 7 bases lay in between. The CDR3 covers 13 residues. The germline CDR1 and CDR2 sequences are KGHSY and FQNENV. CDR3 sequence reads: CASSQSSGTEAFF. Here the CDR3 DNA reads TGTGCCAGCAGCCAATCATCAGGTACTGAAGCTTTCTTT.

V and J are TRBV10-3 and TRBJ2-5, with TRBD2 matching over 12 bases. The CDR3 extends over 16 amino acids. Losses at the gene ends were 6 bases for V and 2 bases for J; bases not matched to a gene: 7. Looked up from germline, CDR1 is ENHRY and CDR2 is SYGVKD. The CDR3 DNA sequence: TGTGCCATCAGCCGGACTAGCGGGGAGATGCAAGAGACCCAGTACTTC. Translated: CAISRTSGEMQETQYF.

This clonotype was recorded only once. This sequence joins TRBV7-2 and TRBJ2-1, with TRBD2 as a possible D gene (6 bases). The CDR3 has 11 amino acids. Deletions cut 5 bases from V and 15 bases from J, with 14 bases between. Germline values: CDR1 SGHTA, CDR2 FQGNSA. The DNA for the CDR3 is TGTGCCAGCAGCCCTATGGAGGGCTTGTTCTTC. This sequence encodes CASSPMEGLFF. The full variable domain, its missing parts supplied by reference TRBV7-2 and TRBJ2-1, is GAGVSQSPSNKVTEKGKDVELRCDPISGHTALYWYRQSLGQGLEFLIYFQGNSAPDKSGLPSDRFSAERTGGSVSTLTIQRTQQEDSAVYLCASSPMEGLFFGPGTRLTVL.

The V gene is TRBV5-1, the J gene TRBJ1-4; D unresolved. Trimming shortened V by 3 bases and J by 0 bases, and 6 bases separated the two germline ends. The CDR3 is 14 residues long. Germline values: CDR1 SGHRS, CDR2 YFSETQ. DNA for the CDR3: TGCGCCAGCAGCTCGACACCAACTAATGAAAAACTGTTTTTT. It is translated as CASSSTPTNEKLFF.

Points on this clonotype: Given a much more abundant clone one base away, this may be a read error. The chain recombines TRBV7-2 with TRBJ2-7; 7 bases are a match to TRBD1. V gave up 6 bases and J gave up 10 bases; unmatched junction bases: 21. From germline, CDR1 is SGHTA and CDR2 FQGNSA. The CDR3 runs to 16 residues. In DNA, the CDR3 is TGTGCCAGCAGTACAGGGGCCCCCTCGGATTTGGAGGCCCAGTACTTC. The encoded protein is CASSTGAPSDLEAQYF.

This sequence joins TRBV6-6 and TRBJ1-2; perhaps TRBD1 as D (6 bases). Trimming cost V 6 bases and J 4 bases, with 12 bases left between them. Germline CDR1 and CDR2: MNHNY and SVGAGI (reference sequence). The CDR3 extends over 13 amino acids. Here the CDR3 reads CASRGDTPYGYTF. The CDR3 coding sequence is TGTGCCAGCAGAGGGGACACACCCTATGGCTACACCTTC.

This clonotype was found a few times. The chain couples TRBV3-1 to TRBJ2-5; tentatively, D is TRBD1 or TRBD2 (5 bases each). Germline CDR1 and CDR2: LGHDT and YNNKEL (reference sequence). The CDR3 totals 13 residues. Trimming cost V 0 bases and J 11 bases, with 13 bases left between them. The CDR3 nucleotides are TGTGCCAGCAGCCAAGATTCCGGGACCAAGCAGTACTTC. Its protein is CASSQDSGTKQYF.

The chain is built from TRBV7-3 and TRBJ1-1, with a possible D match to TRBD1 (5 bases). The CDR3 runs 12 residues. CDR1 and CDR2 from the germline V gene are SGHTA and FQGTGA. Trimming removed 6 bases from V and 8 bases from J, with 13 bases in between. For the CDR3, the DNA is TGTGCCAGCAGTCCCGACAGACTGGAAGCTTTCTTT. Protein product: CASSPDRLEAFF. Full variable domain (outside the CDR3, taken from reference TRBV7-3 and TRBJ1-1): GAGVSQTPSNKVTEKGKYVELRCDPISGHTALYWYRQSLGQGPEFLIYFQGTGAADDSGLPNDRFFAVRPEGSVSTLKIQRTERGDSAVYLCASSPDRLEAFFGQGTRLTVV.

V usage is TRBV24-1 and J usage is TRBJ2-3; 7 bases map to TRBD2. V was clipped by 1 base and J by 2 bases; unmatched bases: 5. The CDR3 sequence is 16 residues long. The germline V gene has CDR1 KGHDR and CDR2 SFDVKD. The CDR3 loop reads CATSDLAGSATDTQYF. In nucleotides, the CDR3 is TGTGCCACCAGTGATTTAGCGGGGAGCGCCACAGATACGCAGTATTTT.

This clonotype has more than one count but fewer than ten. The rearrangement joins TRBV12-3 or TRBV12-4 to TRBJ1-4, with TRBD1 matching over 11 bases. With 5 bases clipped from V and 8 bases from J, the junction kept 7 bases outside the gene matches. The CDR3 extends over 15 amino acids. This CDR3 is CASSIRTGGTEKLFF. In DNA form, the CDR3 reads TGTGCCAGCAGTATACGGACAGGGGGCACCGAAAAACTGTTTTTT.